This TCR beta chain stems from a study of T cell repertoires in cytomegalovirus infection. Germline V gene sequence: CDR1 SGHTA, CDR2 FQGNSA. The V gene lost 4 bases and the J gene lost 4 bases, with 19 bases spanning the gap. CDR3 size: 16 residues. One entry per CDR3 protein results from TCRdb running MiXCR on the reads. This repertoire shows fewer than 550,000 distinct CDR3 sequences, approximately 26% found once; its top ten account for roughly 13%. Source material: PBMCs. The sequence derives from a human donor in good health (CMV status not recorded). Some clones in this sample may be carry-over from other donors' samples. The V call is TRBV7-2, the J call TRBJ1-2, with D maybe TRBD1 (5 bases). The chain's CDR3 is CASSSEGQGRAYGYTF. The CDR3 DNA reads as TGTGCCAGCAGCTCAGAGGGGCAGGGTCGGGCCTATGGCTACACCTTC.